Listed below are T cell receptor beta chains from one sample, sequenced in a study of neurological immune-mediated disorders. TCRdb passed the 5' RACE reads through MiXCR, listing each CDR3 protein once. This sample has over 70,000 distinct CDR3 sequences, with 10% to 13% found just once. The specimen was PBMCs. The source of these receptors is a man younger than 40 in good health. The CDR3 runs from the conserved cysteine through the conserved F or W. The D gene is left open where the match is weak. The size field is filled for only some rows; it gives once, few, many or a size class.

j_call v_call d_call clone_size cdr3_nt cdr3_aa
TRBJ2-1 TRBV29-1 NA many TGCAGCGTTGAAAGGGACAGGGGGCTAGCGGGAGGGTCCTACAATGAGCAGTTCTTC CSVERDRGLAGGSYNEQFF
TRBJ2-3 TRBV11-3 TRBD2 many TGTGCCAGCAGCTTATCGGGAGGGACGCAGTATTTT CASSLSGGTQYF
TRBJ2-5 TRBV5-1 NA NA TGCGCCAACAGCTCATGGGGCCCGAAGGGGACCCAGTACTTC CANSSWGPKGTQYF
TRBJ2-1 TRBV24-1 TRBD1 many TGTGCCACCAGTGACTCGACAGGGGAACTAGCCAACAATGAGCAGTTCTTC CATSDSTGELANNEQFF
TRBJ2-5 TRBV29-1 NA NA TGCAGCGTCCTCCCCGGGGTTTTCTTGGAGACCCAGTACTTC CSVLPGVFLETQYF
TRBJ1-1 TRBV25-1 NA many TGTGCCAGCAGTGGCCGCAACCAAGGGAACACTGAAGCTTTCTTT CASSGRNQGNTEAFF
TRBJ2-7 TRBV29-1 NA many TGCAGCGTTGTAGATCCCTCCTACGAGCAGTACTTC CSVVDPSYEQYF
TRBJ2-2 TRBV20-1 NA many TGCAGTGCTGTACCCGTCCCGGGCGGGGAGCTGTTTTTT CSAVPVPGGELFF
TRBJ2-1 TRBV4-1 NA many TGCGCCAGCAGCCTAGGACTCTTCTCCTACAATGAGCAGTTCTTC CASSLGLFSYNEQFF
TRBJ2-5 TRBV20-1 NA many TGCAGTGCTAGAGATTTGTGGGCTTCGGCCCAGTACTTC CSARDLWASAQYF
TRBJ1-2 TRBV20-1 NA many TGCAGTCACGTCAGGGCCGGCTACACCTTC CSHVRAGYTF